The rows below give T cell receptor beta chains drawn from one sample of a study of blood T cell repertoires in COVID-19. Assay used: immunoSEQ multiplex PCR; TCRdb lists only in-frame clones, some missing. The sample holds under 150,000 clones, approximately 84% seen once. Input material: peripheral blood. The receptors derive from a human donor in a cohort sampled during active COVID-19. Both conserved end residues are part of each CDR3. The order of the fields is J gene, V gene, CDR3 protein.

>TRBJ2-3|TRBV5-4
CASSFVMGLAADTQYF
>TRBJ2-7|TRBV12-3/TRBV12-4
CASSLMRARQYF
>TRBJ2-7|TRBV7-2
CASSLQGGYEQYF
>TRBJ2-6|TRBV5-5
CASSSLGGDSGANVLTF
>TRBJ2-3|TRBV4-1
CASSQPTSGGSGDTQYF
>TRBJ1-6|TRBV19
CASSISGVNSPLHF
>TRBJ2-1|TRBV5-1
CASSLGRTSGGANEQFF
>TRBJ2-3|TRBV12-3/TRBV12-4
CASSFTDTQYF
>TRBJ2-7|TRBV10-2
CASSAGPRDRSSYEQYF
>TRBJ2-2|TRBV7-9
CASSLGPRGNTGELFF
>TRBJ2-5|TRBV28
CASSLSSPAQGMFETQYF
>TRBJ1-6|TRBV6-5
CASREGSFYNSPLHF
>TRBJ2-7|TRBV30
CAWSGTGYEQYF
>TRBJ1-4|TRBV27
CASSAVRFATNEKLFF
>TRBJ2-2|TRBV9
CATSPGGLRGELFF
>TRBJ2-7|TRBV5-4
CASSWTGTDEQYF
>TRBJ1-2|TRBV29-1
CSVAPRGQGAHTF
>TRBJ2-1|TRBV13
CASSWKTSGGWSSYNEQFF
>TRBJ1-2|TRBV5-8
CASSLQGPIGGYTF
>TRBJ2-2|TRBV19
CASSWQGLAGGNTGELFF
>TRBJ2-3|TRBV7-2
CASAILTDTQYF
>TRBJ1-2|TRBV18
CASSPQGEGYTF
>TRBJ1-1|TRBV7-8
CASSSLRKEAFF
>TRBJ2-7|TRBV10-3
CAISESTGGLGEQYF
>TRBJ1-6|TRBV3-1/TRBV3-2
CASSPRQGSSPLHF
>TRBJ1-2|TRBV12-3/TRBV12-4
CASTQQGSYGYTF
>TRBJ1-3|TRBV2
CASKITGQGNTIYF
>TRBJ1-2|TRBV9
CASSAMTGRIVYGYTF
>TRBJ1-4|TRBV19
CASSTGRGSTNEKLFF
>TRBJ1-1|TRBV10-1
CASSAVAGGSTEAFF
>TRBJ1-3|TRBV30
CAWSRGSSSGNTIYF
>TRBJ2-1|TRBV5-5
CASSLRGAGRQINYNEQFF